A single sample is the source of the 16 T cell receptor beta chains below, sequenced in a study of T cell changes during pregnancy in multiple sclerosis (dated by TCRdb to between 2019 and 2020). Library method: the immunoSEQ multiplex PCR assay. TCRdb limited this immuneACCESS table to in-frame rearrangements with V and J called. A share of clones is missing; checked studies link under half to unresolved V genes, and the rest is unexplained. Counted in this sample were 44,000 or so clones; 85% to 90% of them appeared once. Approximately 6.3% of the sample is held by the ten biggest clonotypes. The source was CD8+ T cells from peripheral blood mononuclear cells, collected after pregnancy. The receptors were sampled from a female donor in good health, enrolled as a control in a pregnancy study.

This clone has just one count. The chain joins TRBV11-1 to TRBJ2-7; D not resolved. This CDR3 spans 14 amino acids. The ends were cut back, 3 bases at V and 3 bases at J, with 12 bases in the middle. Germline CDR1 and CDR2: SGHAT and FQDESV (reference sequence). This CDR3 is CASSFALGGYEQYF. CDR3 nucleotide sequence: TGTGCCAGCAGCTTCGCTCTAGGCGGCTACGAGCAGTACTTC. The full variable domain, rest sourced from reference TRBV11-1 and TRBJ2-7, is EAEVAQSPRYKITEKSQAVAFWCDPISGHATLYWYRQILGQGPELLVQFQDESVVDDSQLPKDRFSAERLKGVDSTLKIQPAELGDSAMYLCASSFALGGYEQYFGPGTRLTVT.

This chain joins TRBV10-3 and TRBJ2-3; D is possibly TRBD1 (6 bases). Trimming cost V 5 bases and J 1 base, with 13 bases left between them. CDR3 length equals 15 residues. Germline V lookup: CDR1 ENHRY, CDR2 SYGVKD. The CDR3 region is CAISPTGQGTDTQYF. In nucleotides, the CDR3 is TGTGCCATCAGTCCAACAGGGCAGGGCACAGATACGCAGTATTTT.

Only one count was recorded for this clone. The chain recombines TRBV11-2 with TRBJ2-7; weak D call: TRBD1 (6 bases). The CDR3 contains 14 residues. V was trimmed by 8 bases and J by 2 bases, leaving 16 bases between them. Germline CDR1 reads SGHAT; CDR2 reads FQNNGV. The CDR3 nucleotides are TGTGCCAGCTCCCGATTATACAGGGCCTACGAGCAGTACTTC. It is translated as CASSRLYRAYEQYF.

The V gene is TRBV4-3, the J gene TRBJ1-5; D might be TRBD1 (5 bases). The length of the CDR3 is 17 residues. In germline, CDR1 is LGHNA, CDR2 YSLEER. Trimming stripped 0 bases from V and 0 bases from J, with 12 bases between. The CDR3 bases are TGCGCCAGCAGCCAAGATTGGGGGGATTATAGCAATCAGCCCCAGCATTTT. Amino acids: CASSQDWGDYSNQPQHF.

This sequence joins TRBV6-5 and TRBJ1-6; tentatively, D is TRBD1 (6 bases). The germline V and J ends were trimmed by 0 bases and 10 bases, with 10 bases remaining between them. This CDR3 has 14 amino acids. Germline V gene lookup returns CDR1 MNHEY and CDR2 SVGAGI. CDR3 nucleotide sequence: TGTGCCAGCAGTTACTCGAGTGGGGGCTCACCCCTCCACTTT. Translation: CASSYSSGGSPLHF.

Here the CDR3 DNA reads TGTGCCAGCAGCCCCTCATTGGCTCCAGGTCAGCCCCAGCATTTT. It is translated as CASSPSLAPGQPQHF. The chain couples TRBV27 to TRBJ1-5, with no clear D. The CDR3 is 15 amino acids. Germline V CDR1 and CDR2: MNHEY, SMNVEV (reference sequence). With 6 bases removed from V and 6 bases from J, the gap between germline ends came to 18 bases.

J is TRBJ1-1 and V is TRBV4-3; 7 positions agree with TRBD1. Germline CDR1 reads LGHNA; CDR2 reads YSLEER. This CDR3 is built from 13 residues. Germline trimming cut 0 bases from V and 8 bases from J; bases unmatched to any gene: 3. Here the CDR3 reads CASSQDRGDEAFF. CDR3 nucleotide sequence: TGCGCCAGCAGCCAAGACAGGGGGGACGAAGCTTTCTTT.

The gene calls are TRBV5-6 and TRBJ1-6, with TRBD1 matching 7 bases. V shed 4 bases, J shed 8 bases, and the junction held 9 bases outside the gene matches. The germline V gene encodes CDR1 SGHDT and CDR2 YYEEEE. The length of the CDR3 is 15 residues. The CDR3 nucleotides read TGTGCCAGCAGCATTAGACAGGGTCGGGATTCACCCCTCCACTTT. It specifies CASSIRQGRDSPLHF.

The chain carries TRBV7-3 and TRBJ2-2; TRBD1 aligns across 7 bases. CDR1 is SGHTA, CDR2 FQGTGA, per germline. The length of the CDR3 is 14 residues. V dropped 6 bases and J dropped 3; count of bases not matched to a gene: 4. This CDR3 reads CASSLGGYTGELFF. Here the CDR3 DNA reads TGTGCCAGCAGTTTAGGGGGCTACACCGGGGAGCTGTTTTTT.

The chain links TRBV29-1 to TRBJ1-4, with 9 bases aligning to TRBD1. With 7 bases clipped from V and 5 bases from J, the junction kept 5 bases outside the gene matches. Germline-derived CDR1 and CDR2 are SQVTM and ANQGSEA. There are 13 residues in the CDR3. The CDR3 DNA sequence: TGCAGCGCCTTCGACAGGGGGAATGAAAAACTGTTTTTT. Its protein is CSAFDRGNEKLFF.

This chain uses TRBV7-5 with TRBJ1-3. TRBV7-5 is a documented pseudogene. This CDR3 is 17 amino acids long. Written as DNA, the CDR3 is TGTGCCAGAAGCCCCCTCCCGGGGTCTAGCTCTGGAAACACCATATATTTT. This gives the protein CARSPLPGSSSGNTIYF.

The CDR3 nucleotides are TGTGCCAGCAGCCCACCCGGGATTAATAATTCACCCCTCCACTTT. Amino acids: CASSPPGINNSPLHF. V usage is TRBV7-9 and J usage is TRBJ1-6; D is ambiguous. Per the germline V gene, CDR1 is SEHNR and CDR2 is FQNEAQ (reference sequence). The CDR3 has 15 amino acids. Trimming took 5 bases from V and 5 from J, leaving 13 bases between them.

The rearrangement links TRBV7-9 to TRBJ2-1, with 7 bases lining up with TRBD1. Germline CDR1 is SEHNR and CDR2 is FQNEAQ (reference sequence). V shed 4 bases, J shed 8 bases, and the junction held 11 bases outside the gene matches. This CDR3 spans 15 amino acids. The CDR3 loop reads CASSSEDRLSDEQFF. For the CDR3, the DNA is TGTGCCAGCAGCTCGGAGGACAGGCTGTCCGATGAGCAGTTCTTC.

The rearrangement uses TRBV7-9 and TRBJ2-7; 8 bases fit TRBD1. Germline trimming cut 5 bases from V and 6 bases from J; bases unmatched to any gene: 12. Germline V gives CDR1 SEHNR, CDR2 FQNEAQ (reference sequence). The CDR3 length is 15 residues. CDR3 nucleotide sequence: TGTGCCAGCAGCCCCCCCACAGGACAGGGCAGCGAGCAGTACTTC. It is translated as CASSPPTGQGSEQYF. The whole variable domain, remainder taken from reference TRBV7-9 and TRBJ2-7, is DTGVSQNPRHKITKRGQNVTFRCDPISEHNRLYWYRQTLGQGPEFLTYFQNEAQLEKSRLLSDRFSAERPKGSFSTLEIQRTEQGDSAMYLCASSPPTGQGSEQYFGPGTRLTVT.

The chain has TRBV7-9 and TRBJ2-2; unclear D gene. CDR1 and CDR2 from the germline V gene are SEHNR and FQNEAQ (reference sequence). The V end lost 5 bases, the J end lost 2 bases, and 12 bases lay between the germline ends. CDR3 length equals 15 residues. CDR3 in amino acids: CASSPLVGNTGELFF. The CDR3, as DNA: TGTGCCAGCAGCCCATTAGTGGGCAACACCGGGGAGCTGTTTTTT. Full variable domain (rest looked up from reference TRBV7-9 and TRBJ2-2): DTGVSQNPRHKITKRGQNVTFRCDPISEHNRLYWYRQTLGQGPEFLTYFQNEAQLEKSRLLSDRFSAERPKGSFSTLEIQRTEQGDSAMYLCASSPLVGNTGELFFGEGSRLTVL.

This clone was counted once. The rearrangement links TRBV7-9 to TRBJ1-5; a weak D match, TRBD1 (5 bases). CDR3 length: 15 residues. The germline V gene encodes CDR1 SEHNR and CDR2 FQNEAQ (reference sequence). V was cut by 3 bases and J by 3 bases, with 12 bases left in between. The CDR3 region is CASSLAGGVNQPQHF. The CDR3 nucleotides read TGTGCCAGCAGCTTGGCGGGGGGAGTCAATCAGCCCCAGCATTTT.